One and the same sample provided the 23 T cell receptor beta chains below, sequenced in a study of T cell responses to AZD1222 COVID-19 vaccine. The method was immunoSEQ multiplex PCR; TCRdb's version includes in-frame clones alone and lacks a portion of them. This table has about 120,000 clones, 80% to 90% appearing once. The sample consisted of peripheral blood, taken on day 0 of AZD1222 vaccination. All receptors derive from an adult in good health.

In DNA form, the CDR3 reads TGTGCCACCAGCGGGATCTGGGGTGCTACCGCCTACAATGAGCAGTTCTTC. It encodes CATSGIWGATAYNEQFF. The V and J genes are TRBV15 and TRBJ2-1; D call uncertain. The CDR3 totals 17 residues. Trimming removed 5 bases from V and 2 bases from J, with 19 bases in between. Germline V gene data show CDR1 as LNHNV and CDR2 as YYDKDF (reference sequence).

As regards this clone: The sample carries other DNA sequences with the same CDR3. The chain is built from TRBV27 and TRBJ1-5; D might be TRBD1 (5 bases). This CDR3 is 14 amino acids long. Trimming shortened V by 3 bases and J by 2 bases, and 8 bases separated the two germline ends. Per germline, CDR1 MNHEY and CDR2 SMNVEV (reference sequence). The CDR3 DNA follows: TGTGCCAGCAGTTTTCTAGGGGGCAATCAGCCCCAGCATTTT. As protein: CASSFLGGNQPQHF.

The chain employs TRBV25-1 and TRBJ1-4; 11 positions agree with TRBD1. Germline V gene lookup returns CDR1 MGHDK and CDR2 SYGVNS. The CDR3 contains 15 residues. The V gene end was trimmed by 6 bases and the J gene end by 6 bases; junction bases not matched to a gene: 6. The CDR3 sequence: CASSGTGGVHEKLFF. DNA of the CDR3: TGTGCCAGCAGCGGGACAGGGGGGGTTCATGAAAAACTGTTTTTT.

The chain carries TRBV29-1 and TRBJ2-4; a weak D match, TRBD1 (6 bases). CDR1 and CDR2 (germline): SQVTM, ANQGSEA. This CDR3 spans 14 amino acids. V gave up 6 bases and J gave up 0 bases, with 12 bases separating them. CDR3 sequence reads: CSVQGIIAKNIQYF. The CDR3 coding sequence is TGCAGCGTCCAGGGGATAATAGCCAAAAACATTCAGTACTTC.

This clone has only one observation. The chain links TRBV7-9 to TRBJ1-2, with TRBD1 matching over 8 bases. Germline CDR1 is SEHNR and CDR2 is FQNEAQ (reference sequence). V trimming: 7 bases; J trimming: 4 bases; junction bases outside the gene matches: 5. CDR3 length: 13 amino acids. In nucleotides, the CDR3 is TGTGCCAGCACCCGACAGGGGCTCTATGGCTACACCTTC. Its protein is CASTRQGLYGYTF.

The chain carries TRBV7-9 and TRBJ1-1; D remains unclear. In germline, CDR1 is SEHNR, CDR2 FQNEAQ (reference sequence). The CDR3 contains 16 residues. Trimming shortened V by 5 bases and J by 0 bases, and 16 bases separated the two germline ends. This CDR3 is CASSLLEGILNTEAFF. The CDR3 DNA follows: TGTGCCAGCAGCCTCCTAGAGGGCATATTGAACACTGAAGCTTTCTTT.

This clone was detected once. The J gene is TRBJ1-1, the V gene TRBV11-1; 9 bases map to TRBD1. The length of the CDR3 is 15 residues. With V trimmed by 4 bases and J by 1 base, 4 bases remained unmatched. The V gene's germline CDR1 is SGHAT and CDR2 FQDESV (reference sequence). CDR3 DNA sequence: TGTGCCAGCAGCTCACACAGGGGGCGGAACACTGAAGCTTTCTTT. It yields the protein CASSSHRGRNTEAFF. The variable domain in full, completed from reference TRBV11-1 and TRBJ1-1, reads EAEVAQSPRYKITEKSQAVAFWCDPISGHATLYWYRQILGQGPELLVQFQDESVVDDSQLPKDRFSAERLKGVDSTLKIQPAELGDSAMYLCASSSHRGRNTEAFFGQGTRLTVV.

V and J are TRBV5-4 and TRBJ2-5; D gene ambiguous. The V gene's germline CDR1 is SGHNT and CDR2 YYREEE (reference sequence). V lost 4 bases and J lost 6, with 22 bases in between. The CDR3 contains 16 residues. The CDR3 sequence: CASSPRGGTLVKTQYF. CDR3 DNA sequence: TGTGCCAGCAGCCCTCGAGGTGGTACCTTGGTAAAGACCCAGTACTTC.

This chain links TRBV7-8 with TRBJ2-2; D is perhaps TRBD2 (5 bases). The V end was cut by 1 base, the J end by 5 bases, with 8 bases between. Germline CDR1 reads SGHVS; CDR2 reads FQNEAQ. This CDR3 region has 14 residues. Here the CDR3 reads CASSLVSGTGELFF. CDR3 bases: TGTGCCAGCAGCTTAGTTTCGGGAACCGGGGAGCTGTTTTTT. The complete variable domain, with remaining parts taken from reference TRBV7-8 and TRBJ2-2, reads GAGVSQSPRYKVAKRGQDVALRCDPISGHVSLFWYQQALGQGPEFLTYFQNEAQLDKSGLPSDRFFAERPEGSVSTLKIQRTQQEDSAVYLCASSLVSGTGELFFGEGSRLTVL.

CDR3 protein: CASSIGEGSGTEAFF. The DNA of the CDR3 is TGTGCCAGTAGTATTGGCGAGGGCTCGGGCACTGAAGCTTTCTTT. V is TRBV19 and J is TRBJ1-1; D is undetermined. The germline V gene encodes CDR1 LNHDA and CDR2 SQIVND (reference sequence). Trimming stripped 3 bases from V and 4 bases from J, with 15 bases between. The CDR3 runs 15 residues.

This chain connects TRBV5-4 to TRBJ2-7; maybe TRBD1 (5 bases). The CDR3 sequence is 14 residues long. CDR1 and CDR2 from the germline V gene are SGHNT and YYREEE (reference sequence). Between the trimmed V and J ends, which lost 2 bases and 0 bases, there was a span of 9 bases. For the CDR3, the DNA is TGTGCCAGCAGCTTCCAGGGCCTCTCCTACGAGCAGTACTTC. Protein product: CASSFQGLSYEQYF.

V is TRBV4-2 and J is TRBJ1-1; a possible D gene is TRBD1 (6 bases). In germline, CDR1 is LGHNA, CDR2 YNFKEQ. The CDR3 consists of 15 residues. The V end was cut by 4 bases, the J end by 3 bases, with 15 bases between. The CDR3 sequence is CASSPNGRGDTEAFF. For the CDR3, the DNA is TGTGCCAGCAGCCCGAACGGCAGGGGCGACACTGAAGCTTTCTTT.

CDR3 loop: CASSTNRVNYGYTF. DNA of the CDR3: TGTGCCAGTAGTACAAACAGGGTTAACTATGGCTACACCTTC. This rearrangement joins TRBV19 to TRBJ1-2; tentatively, D is TRBD1 (6 bases). CDR1 is LNHDA and CDR2 is SQIVND in the germline V gene (reference sequence). CDR3 size: 14 residues. V was clipped by 4 bases and J by 1 base, with 10 bases between them.

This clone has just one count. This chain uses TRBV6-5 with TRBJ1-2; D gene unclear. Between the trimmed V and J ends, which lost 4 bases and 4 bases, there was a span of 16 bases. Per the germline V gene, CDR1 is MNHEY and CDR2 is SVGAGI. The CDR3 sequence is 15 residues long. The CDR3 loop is CASSLHQSSSYGYTF. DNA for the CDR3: TGTGCCAGCAGTTTACATCAAAGCAGTTCCTATGGCTACACCTTC.

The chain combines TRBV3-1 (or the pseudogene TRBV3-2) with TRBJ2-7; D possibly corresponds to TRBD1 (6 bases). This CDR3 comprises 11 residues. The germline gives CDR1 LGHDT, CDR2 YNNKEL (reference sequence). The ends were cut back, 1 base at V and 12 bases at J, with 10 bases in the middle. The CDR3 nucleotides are TGTGCCAGCAGCCAAGGACAGGCGACGTACTTC. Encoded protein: CASSQGQATYF.

The CDR3 protein is CASSWEANTGELFF. The CDR3 nucleotides read TGTGCCAGCAGCTGGGAGGCGAACACCGGGGAGCTGTTTTTT. The gene calls are TRBV5-4 and TRBJ2-2; D may be TRBD2 (6 bases). Germline-derived CDR1 and CDR2 are SGHNT and YYREEE (reference sequence). Trimming left V 3 bases short and J 0 bases short, with 6 bases between. The CDR3 consists of 14 residues.

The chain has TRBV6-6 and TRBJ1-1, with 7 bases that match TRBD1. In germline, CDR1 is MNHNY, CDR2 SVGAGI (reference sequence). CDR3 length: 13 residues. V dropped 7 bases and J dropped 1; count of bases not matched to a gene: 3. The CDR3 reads CASNRQGNTEAFF. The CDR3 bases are TGTGCCAGCAACAGACAGGGGAACACTGAAGCTTTCTTT.

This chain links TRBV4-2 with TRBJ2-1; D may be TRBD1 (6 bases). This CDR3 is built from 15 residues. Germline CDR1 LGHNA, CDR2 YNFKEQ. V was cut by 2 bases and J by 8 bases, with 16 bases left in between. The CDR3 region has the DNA TGTGCCAGCAGCCAATCCGGGGCAGGGGATGATGAGCAGTTCTTC. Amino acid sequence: CASSQSGAGDDEQFF.

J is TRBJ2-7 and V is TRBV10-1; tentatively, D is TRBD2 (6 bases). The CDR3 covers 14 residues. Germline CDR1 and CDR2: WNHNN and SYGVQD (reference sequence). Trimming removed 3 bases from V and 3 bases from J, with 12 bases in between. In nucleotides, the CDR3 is TGCGCCAGCAGTGAAGCGGGCAATGGCTACGAGCAGTACTTC. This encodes CASSEAGNGYEQYF.

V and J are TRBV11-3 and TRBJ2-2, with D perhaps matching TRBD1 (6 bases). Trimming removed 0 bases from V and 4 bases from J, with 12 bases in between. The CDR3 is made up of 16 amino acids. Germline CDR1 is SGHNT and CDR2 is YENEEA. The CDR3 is CASSLDDRPSTGELFF. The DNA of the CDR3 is TGTGCCAGCAGCTTAGACGACAGGCCCTCCACCGGGGAGCTGTTTTTT.

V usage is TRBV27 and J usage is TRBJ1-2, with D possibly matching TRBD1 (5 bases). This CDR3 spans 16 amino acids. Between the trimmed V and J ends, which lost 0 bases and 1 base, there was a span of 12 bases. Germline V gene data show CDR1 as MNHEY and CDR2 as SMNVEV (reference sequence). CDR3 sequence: CASSLSSGGFNYGYTF. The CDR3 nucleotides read TGTGCCAGCAGTTTATCGTCCGGGGGGTTTAACTATGGCTACACCTTC.

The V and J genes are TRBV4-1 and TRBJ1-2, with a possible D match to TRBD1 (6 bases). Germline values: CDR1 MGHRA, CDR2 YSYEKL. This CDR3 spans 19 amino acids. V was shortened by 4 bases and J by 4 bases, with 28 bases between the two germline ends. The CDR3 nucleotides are TGCGCCAGCAGCCGAGCCCTTTTGTCGACAGGCAAGTTACCCTATGGCTACACCTTC. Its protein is CASSRALLSTGKLPYGYTF.

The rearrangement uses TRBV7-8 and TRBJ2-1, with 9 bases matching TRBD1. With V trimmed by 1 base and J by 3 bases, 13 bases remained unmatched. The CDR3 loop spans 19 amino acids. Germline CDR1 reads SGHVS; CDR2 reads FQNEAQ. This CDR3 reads CASSLVAYSGTGSYNEQFF. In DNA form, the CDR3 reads TGTGCCAGCAGCTTAGTAGCCTACTCCGGGACAGGGAGCTACAATGAGCAGTTCTTC.